These 20 T cell receptor beta chains share one sample of origin, sequenced in a study of blood T cell repertoires in COVID-19 (TCRdb year 2020). Library preparation was by the immunoSEQ multiplex PCR assay. The table was pulled from immuneACCESS by TCRdb, which kept in-frame rearrangements only. Such tables lose some clones; where checked, under half of the loss comes from unresolved V genes, and the rest has no known cause. In all, the sample holds around 290,000 clones, and more than 85% of those were seen once. The top ten constitute 4.6% of the sample. Material for sequencing was peripheral blood. These receptor sequences come from a man aged 35 to 55 with acute or convalescent COVID-19.

The J gene is TRBJ2-1, the V gene TRBV30; TRBD1 aligns across 9 bases. The germline gives CDR1 GTSNPN, CDR2 SVGIG (reference sequence). CDR3 length: 13 amino acids. V shed 5 bases and J 7 bases; nucleotides not matched to a gene: 6. The CDR3 nucleotides read TGTGCCTGGGGGGACAGGGTTCTGAATGAGCAGTTCTTC. It is translated as CAWGDRVLNEQFF.

The J gene is TRBJ1-1, the V gene TRBV11-1; D gene ambiguous. The CDR3 is made up of 16 amino acids. Trimming took off 3 bases at V and 2 bases at J, with 16 bases between the two ends. The germline gives CDR1 SGHAT, CDR2 FQDESV (reference sequence). CDR3 sequence: CASSFLRPEVNTEAFF. Written as DNA, the CDR3 is TGTGCCAGCAGCTTCCTGCGGCCGGAAGTAAACACTGAAGCTTTCTTT. Complete variable domain (other parts from reference TRBV11-1 and TRBJ1-1): EAEVAQSPRYKITEKSQAVAFWCDPISGHATLYWYRQILGQGPELLVQFQDESVVDDSQLPKDRFSAERLKGVDSTLKIQPAELGDSAMYLCASSFLRPEVNTEAFFGQGTRLTVV.

The genes are TRBV5-1 and TRBJ2-7; tentative D call: TRBD2 (6 bases). CDR1 is SGHRS and CDR2 is YFSETQ in the germline V gene. V lost 0 bases, J lost 2 bases, and 9 bases lay in between. This CDR3 is 14 amino acids long. CDR3 sequence: CASSLGGAPYEQYF. The CDR3 bases are TGCGCCAGCAGCTTGGGCGGGGCCCCCTACGAGCAGTACTTC.

The chain joins TRBV5-1 to TRBJ1-1; maybe TRBD1 (5 bases). Trimming pared 4 bases from V and 8 bases from J, leaving 12 bases between. Per germline, CDR1 SGHRS and CDR2 YFSETQ. This CDR3 is built from 12 residues. The CDR3 protein is CASSESRQEAFF. The CDR3 nucleotides are TGCGCCAGCAGCGAGAGTCGACAGGAAGCTTTCTTT.

The chain carries TRBV2 and TRBJ1-3; D possibly corresponds to TRBD1 (5 bases). The CDR3 has 15 amino acids. The germline V gene encodes CDR1 SNHLY and CDR2 FYNNEI. V gave up 5 bases and J gave up 0 bases, with 11 bases separating them. CDR3 sequence: CASSPTDRSGNTIYF. The CDR3, as DNA: TGTGCCAGCAGTCCGACAGATCGCTCTGGAAACACCATATATTTT.

The genes are TRBV30 and TRBJ1-1; D is ambiguous. The CDR3 contains 12 residues. The germline V gene has CDR1 GTSNPN and CDR2 SVGIG (reference sequence). V lost 0 bases and J lost 7, with 9 bases in between. CDR3 region: CAWSVGRLEAFF. In nucleotides, the CDR3 is TGTGCCTGGAGTGTAGGCAGGCTTGAAGCTTTCTTT.

This clone turned up a few times. V and J are TRBV7-9 and TRBJ2-7, with TRBD1 matching over 8 bases. The ends lost 1 base at V and 5 bases at J; junction bases unmatched: 7. CDR1 SEHNR and CDR2 FQNEAQ come from the germline V gene (reference sequence). This CDR3 is built from 15 residues. CDR3 protein: CASSLGQGAPHEQYF. CDR3 DNA: TGTGCCAGCAGCTTAGGGCAGGGGGCTCCACACGAGCAGTACTTC.

The chain is built from TRBV21-1 and TRBJ2-3; no check of the table's D call, TRBD1, against the DNA was made. TRBV21-1 is a known pseudogene. The CDR3 is 12 amino acids. The CDR3 DNA reads TGTGCCAGCAGCTCCAACACAGATACGCAGTATTTT. It yields the protein CASSSNTDTQYF.

The chain combines TRBV5-4 with TRBJ2-7; 9 nucleotides match TRBD1. This CDR3 is built from 14 residues. The trim removed 5 bases at V and 2 bases at J, leaving 5 bases unmatched. The V gene's germline CDR1 is SGHNT and CDR2 YYREEE (reference sequence). CDR3 DNA sequence: TGTGCCAGCAGTTCGGGACAGGGACCCTACGAGCAGTACTTC. It encodes CASSSGQGPYEQYF.

The V and J genes are TRBV5-4 and TRBJ2-7; tentatively, D is TRBD2 (6 bases). Germline assignment: CDR1 SGHNT and CDR2 YYREEE (reference sequence). CDR3 length equals 15 residues. V was cut by 4 bases and J by 2 bases, with 16 bases left in between. The CDR3 is CASSPSGGSTYEQYF. Written as DNA, the CDR3 is TGTGCCAGCAGCCCCTCCGGAGGGTCTACCTACGAGCAGTACTTC.

The chain couples TRBV11-2 to TRBJ2-7, with TRBD1 matching 8 bases. Germline CDR1 reads SGHAT; CDR2 reads FQNNGV. Unmatched junction bases numbered 6, after V lost 3 bases and J lost 2 bases. The CDR3 totals 15 residues. CDR3 nucleotides: TGTGCCAGCAGCTTGAGAGGGACAGGACCCTACGAGCAGTACTTC. Translation: CASSLRGTGPYEQYF.

This sequence joins TRBV10-3 and TRBJ1-5; 9 positions agree with TRBD1. The CDR3 is 15 amino acids. With V trimmed by 2 bases and J by 3 bases, 2 bases remained unmatched. Germline lookup yields CDR1 ENHRY and CDR2 SYGVKD. CDR3 region: CAISEGTGFNQPQHF. In DNA form, the CDR3 reads TGTGCCATCAGTGAGGGGACAGGGTTCAATCAGCCCCAGCATTTT.

The V and J genes are TRBV5-6 and TRBJ1-5, with 8 bases identical to TRBD1. With 1 base clipped from V and 2 bases from J, the junction kept 5 bases outside the gene matches. This CDR3 has 16 amino acids. Germline assignment: CDR1 SGHDT and CDR2 YYEEEE. CDR3 in DNA: TGTGCCAGCAGCTTGTTAGGGACAGGTGGCAATCAGCCCCAGCATTTT. It specifies CASSLLGTGGNQPQHF.

The chain joins TRBV6-5 to TRBJ1-2, with a tentative D call TRBD1 (6 bases). The CDR3 extends over 13 amino acids. The V gene's germline CDR1 is MNHEY and CDR2 SVGAGI. Trimming cost V 10 bases and J 8 bases, with 20 bases left between them. CDR3 DNA: TGTGCCACCCGACAGGTGTTTCAGGAGGGCTACACCTTC. As protein: CATRQVFQEGYTF.

This clone occurred a few times. The chain employs TRBV3-1 (or the pseudogene TRBV3-2) and TRBJ2-1; D perhaps matches TRBD1 (6 bases). CDR3 length: 10 amino acids. Germline V gives CDR1 LGHDT, CDR2 YNNKEL (reference sequence). In DNA form, the CDR3 reads TGTGAGGGGGACTACAATGAGCAGTTCTTC. Amino acid sequence: CEGDYNEQFF.

The chain employs TRBV7-2 and TRBJ2-2, with D perhaps matching TRBD2 (5 bases). Germline CDR1 and CDR2: SGHTA and FQGNSA. The CDR3 length is 14 residues. Trimming left V 1 base short and J 7 bases short, with 10 bases between. In nucleotides, the CDR3 is TGTGCCAGCAGCTTAGGACTACTCGGCGGGGAGCTGTTTTTT. This encodes CASSLGLLGGELFF.

This clone has a handful of counts. The chain uses TRBV7-2 and TRBJ2-7; 9 nucleotides match TRBD1. Germline values: CDR1 SGHTA, CDR2 FQGNSA. This CDR3 comprises 12 residues. J was trimmed by 12 bases and V by 3 bases; bases with no gene match: 6. CDR3 protein: CASSLTRTGVYF. DNA for the CDR3: TGTGCCAGCAGCTTGACTAGGACAGGGGTGTACTTC.

The gene calls are TRBV6-5 and TRBJ1-2; the D is unclear. V was pared by 1 base and J by 4 bases, with 10 bases between. Germline V gene data show CDR1 as MNHEY and CDR2 as SVGAGI. CDR3 size: 14 residues. CDR3 sequence reads: CASSYYGEGYGYTF. CDR3 sequence (DNA): TGTGCCAGCAGTTACTATGGGGAGGGCTATGGCTACACCTTC.

V and J are TRBV28 and TRBJ1-6; D is undetermined. Germline V CDR1 and CDR2: MDHEN, SYDVKM. V was cut by 7 bases and J by 3 bases, with 19 bases left in between. The CDR3 has 17 amino acids. As DNA, the CDR3 is TGTGCCAGCAACGGGATGGAAAGCCGGATCTATAATTCACCCCTCCACTTT. Its translation is CASNGMESRIYNSPLHF.

This rearrangement joins TRBV6-5 to TRBJ1-2; possible D gene TRBD1, 6 bases. The CDR3 has 13 residues. Germline V gives CDR1 MNHEY, CDR2 SVGAGI. Deletions cut 6 bases from V and 4 bases from J, with 12 bases between. CDR3 nucleotides: TGTGCCAGCAGCTTCAGGGGTGGCTATGGCTACACCTTC. As protein: CASSFRGGYGYTF.